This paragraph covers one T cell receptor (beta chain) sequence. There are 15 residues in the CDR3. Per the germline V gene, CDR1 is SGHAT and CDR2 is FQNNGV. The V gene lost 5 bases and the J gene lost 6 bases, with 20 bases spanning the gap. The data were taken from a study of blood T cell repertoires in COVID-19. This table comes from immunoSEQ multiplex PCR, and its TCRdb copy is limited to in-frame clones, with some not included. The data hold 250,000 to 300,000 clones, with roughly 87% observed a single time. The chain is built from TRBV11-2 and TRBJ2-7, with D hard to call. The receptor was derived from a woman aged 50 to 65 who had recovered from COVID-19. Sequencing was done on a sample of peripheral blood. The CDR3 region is CASSPGPGSIREQYF. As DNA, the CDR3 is TGTGCCAGCAGCCCAGGTCCCGGATCTATACGCGAGCAGTACTTC. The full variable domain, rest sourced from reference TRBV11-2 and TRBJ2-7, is EAGVAQSPRYKIIEKRQSVAFWCNPISGHATLYWYQQILGQGPKLLIQFQNNGVVDDSQLPKDRFSAERLKGVDSTLKIQPAKLEDSAVYLCASSPGPGSIREQYFGPGTRLTVT.